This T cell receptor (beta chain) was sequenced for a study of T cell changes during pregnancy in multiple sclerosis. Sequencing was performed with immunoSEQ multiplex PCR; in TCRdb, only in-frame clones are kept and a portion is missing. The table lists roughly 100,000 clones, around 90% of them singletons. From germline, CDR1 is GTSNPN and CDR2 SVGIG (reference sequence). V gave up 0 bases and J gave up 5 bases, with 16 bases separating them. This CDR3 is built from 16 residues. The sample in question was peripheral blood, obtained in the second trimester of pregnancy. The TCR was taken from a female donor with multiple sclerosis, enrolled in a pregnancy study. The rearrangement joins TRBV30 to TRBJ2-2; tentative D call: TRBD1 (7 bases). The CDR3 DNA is TGTGCCTGGAGTGTATGGGACCAGGGGGGAACCGGGGAGCTGTTTTTT. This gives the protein CAWSVWDQGGTGELFF.